This T cell receptor (beta chain) appears in the sequencing data of a study of human T cells and chemical hapten exposure. V lost 9 bases, J lost 1 base, and 7 bases stayed unmatched. The CDR3 totals 16 residues. Germline V lookup: CDR1 MNHEY, CDR2 SMNVEV (reference sequence). Study findings and constraints: The donors suffered from alopecia, so their immune response may not match that of healthy people.

One entry per CDR3 protein, called by TCRdb with MiXCR from the RACE reads. The profile shows about 83,000 distinct CDR3 sequences, under 9% of them singletons. On this clonotype: Antigen: not known.

Time point of the sample: patch test 1, 2 weeks after DPC sensitization. Treatment indicated: therapeutic diphenylcyclopropenone sensitization with weekly scalp DPC. The chain recombines TRBV27 with TRBJ2-2; 11 bases fit TRBD2. This clonotype originated in a woman in her 30s with alopecia areata. Some clones in this sample may be carry-over from other donors' samples. The material was whole blood, obtained in connection with sensitization to the hapten diphenylcyclopropenone (DPC). The CDR3 coding sequence is TGTGCCAGTCATAGAGGACTAGCGGGGAACACCGGGGAGCTGTTTTTT. It specifies CASHRGLAGNTGELFF.